The rows below give T cell receptor beta chains drawn from one sample of a study of CXCR4 blockade with PD-1 therapy in pancreatic cancer. TCRdb's table, derived via immunoSEQ multiplex PCR, lists solely in-frame clones and lacks some. Of just over 5,000 clones listed, 45% to 60% are singletons. The sample taken for sequencing was tumor tissue. The receptors stem from a human donor with pancreatic ductal adenocarcinoma. Both conserved end residues are part of each CDR3. The D gene is left open where the match is weak. Only some rows state a clone size, as once, few, many or a class for expanded clones.

j_call	d_call	clone_size	v_call	cdr3_aa	cdr3_nt
TRBJ1-2	NA	NA	TRBV18	CASSPEGPSGYTF	TGTGCCAGCTCTCCGGAAGGGCCTAGTGGCTACACCTTC
TRBJ1-2	NA	NA	TRBV6-8	CASSYTEGYGYTF	TGTGCCAGCAGTTACACTGAGGGCTATGGCTACACCTTC
TRBJ2-7	NA	NA	TRBV28	CASDGNNYEQYF	TGTGCCAGCGATGGGAACAACTACGAGCAGTACTTC
TRBJ1-1	NA	NA	TRBV19	CASSIEGQLNTEAFF	TGTGCCAGTAGTATAGAAGGACAGTTGAACACTGAAGCTTTCTTT
TRBJ2-3	NA	NA	TRBV28	CASSSSGRGLVADTQYF	TGTGCCAGCAGTTCCTCTGGCCGCGGCCTGGTCGCAGATACGCAGTATTTT
TRBJ2-3	NA	NA	TRBV7-5	CASSSTGGSVTDTQYF	TGTGCCAGCAGCTCTACTGGGGGGAGTGTCACAGATACGCAGTATTTT
TRBJ2-5	TRBD1	NA	TRBV19	CASSPLQGTVEETQYF	TGTGCCAGTTCCCCCCTACAGGGGACAGTCGAAGAGACCCAGTACTTC
TRBJ2-1	NA	once	TRBV30	CAWSGQYNEQFF	TGTGCCTGGAGTGGACAGTACAATGAGCAGTTCTTC
TRBJ2-5	TRBD2	NA	TRBV5-1	CASSSAGEFEETQYF	TGCGCCAGCAGCTCAGCGGGAGAGTTCGAAGAGACCCAGTACTTC
TRBJ2-3	NA	once	TRBV19	CASRVQSVTTLGDTQYF	TGTGCCAGTAGGGTCCAGTCTGTCACTACCCTGGGAGATACGCAGTATTTT
TRBJ2-3	NA	NA	TRBV29-1	CSVRATGTDTQYF	TGCAGCGTTAGGGCAACCGGCACAGATACGCAGTATTTT
TRBJ2-1	TRBD1	NA	TRBV9	CASSVESGQGSDEQFF	TGTGCCAGCAGCGTAGAGAGTGGACAGGGGTCGGATGAGCAGTTCTTC
TRBJ1-1	TRBD1	NA	TRBV19	CASSPAGTDWNTEAFF	TGTGCCAGTAGCCCGGCCGGGACAGATTGGAACACTGAAGCTTTCTTT
TRBJ2-1	TRBD2	once	TRBV28	CASSLLTGLHNEQFF	TGTGCCAGCAGTCTCCTGACGGGACTACACAATGAGCAGTTCTTC
TRBJ1-1	TRBD1	NA	TRBV18	CASSGTVNTEAFF	TGTGCCAGCTCCGGGACAGTAAACACTGAAGCTTTCTTT
TRBJ1-2	NA	NA	TRBV28	CASSVGIGQLHSNYGYTF	TGTGCCAGCAGTGTGGGAATAGGACAGCTACATTCTAACTATGGCTACACCTTC
TRBJ2-1	NA	NA	TRBV29-1	CSVEMALSSYNEQFF	TGCAGCGTTGAAATGGCGCTGAGCTCCTACAATGAGCAGTTCTTC
TRBJ2-2	NA	NA	TRBV9	CASSVTGNTGELFF	TGTGCCAGCAGCGTAACAGGGAACACCGGGGAGCTGTTTTTT
TRBJ1-3	NA	NA	TRBV30	CAWKRSGNTIYF	TGTGCCTGGAAGCGCTCTGGAAACACCATATATTTT
TRBJ2-1	TRBD2	NA	TRBV11-3	CASSLKAGGRNEQFF	TGTGCCAGCAGCTTGAAAGCGGGAGGACGGAATGAGCAGTTCTTC
TRBJ2-1	TRBD1	NA	TRBV14	CASSQELQGNYNEQFF	TGTGCCAGCAGCCAAGAACTACAGGGGAACTACAATGAGCAGTTCTTC
TRBJ1-5	TRBD1	few	TRBV9	CASSSGQGREPQHF	TGTGCCAGCAGCTCTGGACAGGGGCGCGAGCCCCAGCATTTT
TRBJ2-1	NA	NA	TRBV6-8	CASSTRAGAYNEQFF	TGTGCCAGCAGTACGAGGGCCGGTGCTTACAATGAGCAGTTCTTC
TRBJ1-2	NA	medium-sized	TRBV9	CASSVGSDNLYGYTF	TGTGCCAGCAGCGTAGGTTCCGACAACCTCTATGGCTACACCTTC
TRBJ2-1	TRBD2	NA	TRBV14	CASSQAHGLAGGQQFF	TGTGCCAGCAGCCAAGCCCATGGACTAGCGGGAGGCCAGCAGTTCTTC
TRBJ2-2	TRBD1	NA	TRBV14	CASSHRGLLGELFF	TGTGCCAGCAGCCACAGGGGGCTTTTAGGGGAGCTGTTTTTT
TRBJ2-2	TRBD2	NA	TRBV6-8	CASSVTSGNTGELFF	TGTGCCAGCAGCGTGACTAGCGGGAACACCGGGGAGCTGTTTTTT
TRBJ2-7	TRBD1	medium-sized	TRBV11-3	CASSPRGTGPHEQYF	TGTGCCAGCAGCCCCCGGGGGACAGGTCCCCACGAGCAGTACTTC
TRBJ1-1	NA	NA	TRBV19	CASSIVRQRNTEAFF	TGTGCCAGTAGTATAGTCCGCCAGCGGAACACTGAAGCTTTCTTT
TRBJ1-1	NA	NA	TRBV19	CASSITVAYIWGLGTEAFF	TGTGCCAGTAGTATAACAGTCGCATACATCTGGGGTTTGGGAACTGAAGCTTTCTTT
TRBJ2-1	NA	few	TRBV2	CASLGGRDNEQFF	TGTGCCAGCCTGGGGGGGCGGGACAATGAGCAGTTCTTC
TRBJ2-3	TRBD2	NA	TRBV30	CAWTGSGSPDTQYF	TGTGCCTGGACGGGGAGCGGGAGTCCAGATACGCAGTATTTT
TRBJ1-4	NA	NA	TRBV18	CASSPPAGGGVKLFF	TGTGCCAGCTCACCACCAGCCGGGGGAGGCGTAAAACTGTTTTTT
TRBJ1-5	TRBD1	few	TRBV11-3	CASSEQGTTNQPQHF	TGTGCCAGCAGCGAACAGGGGACTACCAATCAGCCCCAGCATTTT
TRBJ2-7	NA	NA	TRBV28	CASSSSWYEQYF	TGTGCCAGCAGTTCGTCATGGTACGAGCAGTACTTC
TRBJ1-6	NA	few	TRBV15	CATSRQGYNSPLHF	TGTGCCACCAGCAGACAGGGCTATAATTCACCCCTCCACTTT
TRBJ1-3	NA	NA	TRBV6-8	CASSLRDLTGTIYF	TGTGCCAGCAGCCTCCGGGACCTGACCGGCACCATATATTTT
TRBJ1-1	NA	NA	TRBV11-3	CASSWGFLDRNTEAFF	TGTGCCAGCAGCTGGGGCTTTTTGGATCGGAACACTGAAGCTTTCTTT
TRBJ2-7	TRBD2	NA	TRBV10-2	CASGRAGAYEQYF	TGCGCCAGCGGGAGAGCGGGGGCCTACGAGCAGTACTTC
TRBJ2-2	TRBD1	NA	TRBV15	CATSRRPGTEAGELFF	TGTGCCACCAGCAGAAGGCCGGGGACAGAGGCCGGGGAGCTGTTTTTT
TRBJ2-3	NA	NA	TRBV19	CASSIGLATGDTQYF	TGTGCCAGTAGTATAGGGCTAGCCACCGGAGATACGCAGTATTTT
TRBJ1-6	NA	NA	TRBV15	CATRDLYPNSPLHF	TGTGCCACCAGAGATTTGTATCCTAATTCACCTCTCCACTTT
TRBJ1-1	NA	NA	TRBV1	CASSQDRTGPNTEAFF	TGCGCCAGCAGCCAAGATAGAACAGGGCCGAACACTGAAGCTTTCTTT
TRBJ2-7	NA	medium-sized	TRBV28	CASSTNPTLKQYF	TGTGCCAGCTCCACGAACCCCACCCTTAAGCAGTACTTC
TRBJ1-1	NA	once	TRBV6-8	CASSLTVNTEAFF	TGTGCCAGCAGCCTGACAGTGAACACTGAAGCTTTCTTT